The rows below give T cell receptor beta chains drawn from one sample of a study of blood T cell repertoires in COVID-19. Libraries were prepared by immunoSEQ multiplex PCR; TCRdb keeps only in-frame clonotypes and omits some of them. The repertoire holds approximately 300,000 clones, with 85% to 90% as singletons. Material: peripheral blood. The receptors shown here come from a woman aged 45-60 years with active or convalescent COVID-19. CDR3s include the opening cysteine and the closing phenylalanine or tryptophan. The order of the fields is D gene, V gene, clone size, J gene, CDR3 DNA, CDR3 protein. The D gene is left open where the match is weak. Size values are once, few and many counts, or a class for expanded clones, and some rows have none.

d_call: -
v_call: TRBV9
clone_size: -
j_call: TRBJ2-5
cdr3_nt: TGTGCCAGCAGCGTAGGAAGGGGCACCCGTAACACACAAGAGACCCAGTACTTC
cdr3_aa: CASSVGRGTRNTQETQYF

d_call: -
v_call: TRBV7-9
clone_size: -
j_call: TRBJ1-5
cdr3_nt: TGTGCCACCCGCAGTGGGGAGGGGACTCAGCCCCAGCATTTT
cdr3_aa: CATRSGEGTQPQHF

d_call: TRBD2
v_call: TRBV18
clone_size: -
j_call: TRBJ2-2
cdr3_nt: TGTGCCAGCTCACCACCGCGGCTAGCGGGAGTGAACGGGGAGCTGTTTTTT
cdr3_aa: CASSPPRLAGVNGELFF

d_call: -
v_call: TRBV7-9
clone_size: -
j_call: TRBJ1-6
cdr3_nt: TGTGCCAGCAGCACCACACAGGGTTCGGGTTCACCCCTCCACTTT
cdr3_aa: CASSTTQGSGSPLHF

d_call: -
v_call: TRBV29-1
clone_size: once
j_call: TRBJ1-1
cdr3_nt: TGCAGCGTTGAAGGAGGGCCTGAAGCTTTCTTT
cdr3_aa: CSVEGGPEAFF

d_call: -
v_call: TRBV24-1
clone_size: -
j_call: TRBJ2-1
cdr3_nt: TGTGCCACCAGTGATTCCGGACTTTACAATGAGCAGTTCTTC
cdr3_aa: CATSDSGLYNEQFF

d_call: TRBD2
v_call: TRBV13
clone_size: -
j_call: TRBJ2-5
cdr3_nt: TGTGCCAGCAGCGCGGGAGGCGCGGAGACCCAGTACTTC
cdr3_aa: CASSAGGAETQYF

d_call: TRBD2
v_call: TRBV18
clone_size: once
j_call: TRBJ2-1
cdr3_nt: TGTGCCAGCTCACCACCGTCGGGGGGAGAGCAGTTCTTC
cdr3_aa: CASSPPSGGEQFF

d_call: -
v_call: TRBV7-9
clone_size: -
j_call: TRBJ2-3
cdr3_nt: TGTGCCAGCAGTCCTCTTTTGGGCCCTGGTAGCACAGATACGCAGTATTTT
cdr3_aa: CASSPLLGPGSTDTQYF

d_call: -
v_call: TRBV6-6
clone_size: -
j_call: TRBJ1-1
cdr3_nt: TGTGCCAGCAGTTCGATAGTGAACACTGAAGCTTTCTTT
cdr3_aa: CASSSIVNTEAFF

d_call: TRBD1
v_call: TRBV4-2
clone_size: -
j_call: TRBJ1-2
cdr3_nt: TGTGCCAGCAGCCAAGCCGGGGGACAGAACTATGGCTACACCTTC
cdr3_aa: CASSQAGGQNYGYTF

d_call: -
v_call: TRBV29-1
clone_size: -
j_call: TRBJ2-1
cdr3_nt: TGCAGCGTTGAAGATCTGCGGGGTAGCTCCTACAATGAGCAGTTCTTC
cdr3_aa: CSVEDLRGSSYNEQFF

d_call: -
v_call: TRBV7-8
clone_size: -
j_call: TRBJ2-7
cdr3_nt: TGTGCCAGCAGCTTAGTCACTGACAGCGAGCAGTACTTC
cdr3_aa: CASSLVTDSEQYF

d_call: -
v_call: TRBV19
clone_size: -
j_call: TRBJ2-1
cdr3_nt: TGTGCCAGTAGTATAGATCTAGAACTGCATACCTACAATGAGCAGTTCTTC
cdr3_aa: CASSIDLELHTYNEQFF

d_call: TRBD2
v_call: TRBV7-7
clone_size: -
j_call: TRBJ2-5
cdr3_nt: TGTGCTAGCAGTCGCATTCCGGGACTAGTCGTTCCAGAGACCCAGTACTTC
cdr3_aa: CASSRIPGLVVPETQYF

d_call: TRBD2
v_call: TRBV6-1
clone_size: few
j_call: TRBJ2-1
cdr3_nt: TGTGCCAGCAGTGAGTGGTCTAGCGGCAGCTCCTACAATGAGCAGTTCTTC
cdr3_aa: CASSEWSSGSSYNEQFF